The T cell receptor (beta chain) described here comes from a study of T cell changes during pregnancy in multiple sclerosis. The repertoire was sequenced with immunoSEQ multiplex PCR; TCRdb's copy has only in-frame clones and lacks some. The sample has more than 40,000 clones, almost 90% seen once. Germline lookup yields CDR1 LNHDA and CDR2 SQIVND (reference sequence). The CDR3 sequence is 13 residues long. V gave up 9 bases and J gave up 6 bases, with 17 bases separating them. The sample consisted of peripheral blood, taken in the first trimester of pregnancy. V gene TRBV19 combines with J gene TRBJ1-2; D is possibly TRBD1 (6 bases). This clonotype originated in a female donor in good health, enrolled as a control in a pregnancy study. In nucleotides, the CDR3 is TGTGCCAGCCGCAGGGGCGCCATGGATGGCTACACCTTC. This translates into CASRRGAMDGYTF. Full variable domain (remainder filled in from reference TRBV19 and TRBJ1-2): DGGITQSPKYLFRKEGQNVTLSCEQNLNHDAMYWYRQDPGQGLRLIYYSQIVNDFQKGDIAEGYSVSREKKESFPLTVTSAQKNPTAFYLCASRRGAMDGYTFGSGTRLTVV.